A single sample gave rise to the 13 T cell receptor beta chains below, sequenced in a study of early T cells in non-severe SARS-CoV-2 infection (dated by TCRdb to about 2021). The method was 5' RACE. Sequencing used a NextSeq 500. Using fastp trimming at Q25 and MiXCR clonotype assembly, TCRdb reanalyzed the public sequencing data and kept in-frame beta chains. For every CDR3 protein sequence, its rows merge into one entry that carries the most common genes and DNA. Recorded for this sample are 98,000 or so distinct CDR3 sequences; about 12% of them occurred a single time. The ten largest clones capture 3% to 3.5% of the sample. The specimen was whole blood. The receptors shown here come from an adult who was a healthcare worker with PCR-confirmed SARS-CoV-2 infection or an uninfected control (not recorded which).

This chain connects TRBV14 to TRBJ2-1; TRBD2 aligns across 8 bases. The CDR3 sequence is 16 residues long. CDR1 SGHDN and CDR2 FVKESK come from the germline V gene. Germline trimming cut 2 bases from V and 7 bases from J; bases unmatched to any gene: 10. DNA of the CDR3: TGTGCCAGCAGCCAAAGGGGTAGCGGGGCATTAAATGAGCAGTTCTTC. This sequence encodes CASSQRGSGALNEQFF.

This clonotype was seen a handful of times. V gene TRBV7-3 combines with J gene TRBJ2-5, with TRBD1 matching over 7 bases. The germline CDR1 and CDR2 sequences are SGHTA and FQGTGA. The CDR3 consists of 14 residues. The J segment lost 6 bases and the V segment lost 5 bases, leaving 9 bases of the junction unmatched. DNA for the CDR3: TGTGCCAGCAGCCCGAGTAAGGGGGCGCAGACCCAGTACTTC. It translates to CASSPSKGAQTQYF.

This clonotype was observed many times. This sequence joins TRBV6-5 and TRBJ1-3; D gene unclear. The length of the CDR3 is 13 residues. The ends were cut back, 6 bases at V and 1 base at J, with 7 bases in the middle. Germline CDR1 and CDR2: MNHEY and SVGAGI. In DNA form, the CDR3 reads TGTGCCAGCAGGAGAGGTTCTGGAAACACCATATATTTT. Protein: CASRRGSGNTIYF.

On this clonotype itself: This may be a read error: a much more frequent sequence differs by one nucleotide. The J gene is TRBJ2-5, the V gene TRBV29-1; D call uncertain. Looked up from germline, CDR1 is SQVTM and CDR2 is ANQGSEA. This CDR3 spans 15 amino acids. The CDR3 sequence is CSVEPRLTLQETEYF. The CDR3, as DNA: TGCAGCGTTGAACCCCGACTGACCCTACAAGAGACCGAGTACTTC.

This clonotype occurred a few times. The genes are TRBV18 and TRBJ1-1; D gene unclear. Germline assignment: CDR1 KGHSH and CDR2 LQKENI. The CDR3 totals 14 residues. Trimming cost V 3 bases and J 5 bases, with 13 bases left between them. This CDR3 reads CASSPSPLLTEAFF. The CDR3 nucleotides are TGTGCCAGCTCACCCTCGCCCCTTTTAACTGAAGCTTTCTTT.

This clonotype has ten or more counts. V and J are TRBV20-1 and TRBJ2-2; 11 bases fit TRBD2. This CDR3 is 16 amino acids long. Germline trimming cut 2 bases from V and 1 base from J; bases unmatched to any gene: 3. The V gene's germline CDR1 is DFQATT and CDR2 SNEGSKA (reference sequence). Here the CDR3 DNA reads TGCAGTGCTAGACTAGCGGGGGGCCGGAACACCGGGGAGCTGTTTTTT. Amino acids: CSARLAGGRNTGELFF.

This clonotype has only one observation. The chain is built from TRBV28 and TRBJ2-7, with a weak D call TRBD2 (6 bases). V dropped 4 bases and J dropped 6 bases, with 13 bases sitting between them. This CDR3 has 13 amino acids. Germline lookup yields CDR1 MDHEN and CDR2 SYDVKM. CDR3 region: CASSSPGGTEQYF. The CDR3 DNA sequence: TGTGCCAGCAGTTCCCCCGGGGGAACCGAGCAGTACTTC.

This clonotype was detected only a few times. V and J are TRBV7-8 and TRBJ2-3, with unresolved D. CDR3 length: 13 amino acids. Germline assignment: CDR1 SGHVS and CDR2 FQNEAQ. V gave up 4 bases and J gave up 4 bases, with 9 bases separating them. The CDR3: CASSSTPADTQYF. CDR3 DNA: TGTGCCAGCAGCTCAACTCCAGCAGATACGCAGTATTTT.

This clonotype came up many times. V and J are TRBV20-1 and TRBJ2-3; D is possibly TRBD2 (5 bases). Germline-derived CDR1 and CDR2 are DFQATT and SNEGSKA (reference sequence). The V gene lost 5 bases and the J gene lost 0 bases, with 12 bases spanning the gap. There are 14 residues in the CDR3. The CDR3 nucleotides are TGCAGTGCTGTACTAGAGTCTAGCACAGATACGCAGTATTTT. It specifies CSAVLESSTDTQYF.

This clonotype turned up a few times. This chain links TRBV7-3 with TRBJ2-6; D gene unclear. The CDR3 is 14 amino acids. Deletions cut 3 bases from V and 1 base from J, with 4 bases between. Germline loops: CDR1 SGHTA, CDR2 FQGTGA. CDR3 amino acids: CASSFSSGANVLTF. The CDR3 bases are TGTGCCAGCAGCTTTAGTTCTGGGGCCAACGTCCTGACTTTC. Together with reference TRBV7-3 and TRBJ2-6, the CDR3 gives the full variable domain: GAGVSQTPSNKVTEKGKYVELRCDPISGHTALYWYRQSLGQGPEFLIYFQGTGAADDSGLPNDRFFAVRPEGSVSTLKIQRTERGDSAVYLCASSFSSGANVLTFGAGSRLTVL.

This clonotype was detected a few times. The CDR3 loop reads CSARGERGPNTGELFF. For the CDR3, the DNA is TGCAGTGCTAGGGGGGAAAGGGGGCCCAACACCGGGGAGCTGTTTTTT. This chain links TRBV20-1 with TRBJ2-2, with TRBD1 matching over 7 bases. V lost 3 bases, J lost 2 bases, and 9 bases stayed unmatched. This CDR3 is 16 amino acids long. CDR1 and CDR2 (germline): DFQATT, SNEGSKA (reference sequence).

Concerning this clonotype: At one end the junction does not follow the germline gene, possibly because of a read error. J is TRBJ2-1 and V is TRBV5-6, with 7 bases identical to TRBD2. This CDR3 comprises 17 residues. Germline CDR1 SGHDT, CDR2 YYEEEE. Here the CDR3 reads CASRGQRDRWVGNEQFF. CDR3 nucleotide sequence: TGTGCCAGCAGGGGGCAGCGGGATAGGTGGGTGGGCAATGAACAGTTCTTC.

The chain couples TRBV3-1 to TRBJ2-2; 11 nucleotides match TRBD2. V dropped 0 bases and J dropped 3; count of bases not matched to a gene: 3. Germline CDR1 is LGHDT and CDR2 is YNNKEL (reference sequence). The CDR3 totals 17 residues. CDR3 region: CASSQDEGLADTGELFF. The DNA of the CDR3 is TGTGCCAGCAGCCAAGATGAGGGACTAGCGGACACCGGGGAGCTGTTTTTT.